This T cell receptor beta chain stems from a study of shared clonotypes between healthy human individuals. Assay: immunoSEQ multiplex PCR; the TCRdb copy retains only in-frame clones and omits some. The sample lists approximately 1.4 million clones, 95% to 99% occurring once. CDR3 length: 12 amino acids. The germline V and J ends were trimmed by 7 bases and 7 bases, with 13 bases remaining between them. Germline V lookup: CDR1 SQVTM, CDR2 ANQGSEA. The receptor was isolated from a man aged 25 to 45 in good health. What was sequenced was naive CD4+ T cells sorted from blood. Subset reported: CD45RA+ positively selected. The chain couples TRBV29-1 to TRBJ1-4; D call uncertain. The CDR3 nucleotides are TGCAGCGGCGGGGTCAGTTTTGAAAAACTGTTTTTT. Translation: CSGGVSFEKLFF. Using reference TRBV29-1 and TRBJ1-4 for the parts outside the CDR3, the full variable domain is SAVISQKPSRDICQRGTSLTIQCQVDSQVTMMFWYRQQPGQSLTLIATANQGSEATYESGFVIDKFPISRPNLTFSTLTVSNMSPEDSSIYLCSGGVSFEKLFFGSGTQLSVL.